The rows below give T cell receptor beta chains drawn from one sample of a study of cytomegalovirus exposure and HLA in healthy donors. The assay was immunoSEQ multiplex PCR, and TCRdb's table has in-frame clones only and misses some. Of 90,000 to 140,000 clones listed, approximately 84% are singletons. The sample was PBMCs. All receptors come from a male donor in good health and CMV-seronegative. Both conserved end residues are part of each CDR3. A D gene is named only where the DNA matches it firmly. Clone size appears in some rows only: once, few, many, or a class for an expanded clone.

j_gene: TRBJ2-7
abundance: -
d_gene: TRBD2
v_gene: TRBV11-3
CDR3aa: CASSQGLAGVSEQYF
CDR3nt: TGTGCCAGCAGCCAAGGGCTAGCGGGAGTCTCCGAGCAGTACTTC

j_gene: TRBJ2-7
abundance: few
d_gene: TRBD2
v_gene: TRBV4-1
CDR3aa: CASSQVPQGLAGQQYF
CDR3nt: TGCGCCAGCAGCCAAGTACCCCAGGGACTAGCGGGACAGCAGTACTTC

j_gene: TRBJ2-5
abundance: -
d_gene: TRBD2
v_gene: TRBV5-1
CDR3aa: CASSTNGLAGGETQYF
CDR3nt: TGCGCCAGCAGCACTAATGGACTAGCGGGAGGAGAGACCCAGTACTTC

j_gene: TRBJ2-5
abundance: few
d_gene: -
v_gene: TRBV5-6
CDR3aa: CASSLATRGINPINYF
CDR3nt: TGTGCCAGCAGCTTGGCCACGAGGGGGATCAACCCCATTAATTACTTC

j_gene: TRBJ1-3
abundance: few
d_gene: -
v_gene: TRBV7-9
CDR3aa: CASSPSVLAGNTIYF
CDR3nt: TGTGCCAGCAGCCCGAGTGTCCTAGCTGGAAACACCATATATTTT

j_gene: TRBJ1-5
abundance: -
d_gene: -
v_gene: TRBV19
CDR3aa: CASSIEGVRQPQHF
CDR3nt: TGTGCCAGTAGTATCGAAGGGGTCCGTCAGCCCCAGCATTTT

j_gene: TRBJ1-3
abundance: once
d_gene: TRBD1
v_gene: TRBV5-1
CDR3aa: CASSSGTGGNTIYF
CDR3nt: TGCGCCAGCAGCAGCGGGACAGGGGGAAACACCATATATTTT

j_gene: TRBJ2-7
abundance: -
d_gene: TRBD1
v_gene: TRBV6-1
CDR3aa: CASSANRGSSEQYF
CDR3nt: TGTGCCAGCAGTGCGAACAGGGGGTCGAGCGAGCAGTACTTC

j_gene: TRBJ2-5
abundance: -
d_gene: TRBD2
v_gene: TRBV5-1
CDR3aa: CASSFGTSGAQETQYF
CDR3nt: TGCGCCAGCAGCTTTGGGACTAGCGGAGCCCAAGAGACCCAGTACTTC

j_gene: TRBJ1-1
abundance: -
d_gene: -
v_gene: TRBV19
CDR3aa: CASSPLRGGAFF
CDR3nt: TGTGCCAGTAGTCCCCTTAGGGGGGGAGCTTTCTTT

j_gene: TRBJ2-3
abundance: -
d_gene: TRBD2
v_gene: TRBV5-4
CDR3aa: CASSPRLAVGTDTQYF
CDR3nt: TGTGCCAGCAGCCCCAGACTAGCGGTAGGCACAGATACGCAGTATTTT

j_gene: TRBJ2-7
abundance: -
d_gene: -
v_gene: TRBV19
CDR3aa: CASSQEYSEEQYF
CDR3nt: TGTGCCAGTAGCCAAGAATATTCGGAGGAGCAGTACTTC

j_gene: TRBJ2-3
abundance: -
d_gene: -
v_gene: TRBV9
CDR3aa: CASSVLARGTDTQYF
CDR3nt: TGTGCCAGCAGCGTTCTAGCAAGAGGCACAGATACGCAGTATTTT

j_gene: TRBJ2-7
abundance: -
d_gene: -
v_gene: TRBV27
CDR3aa: CASSAGTFREQYF
CDR3nt: TGTGCCAGCAGCGCCGGGACTTTCCGCGAGCAGTACTTC

j_gene: TRBJ1-1
abundance: -
d_gene: -
v_gene: TRBV15
CDR3aa: CATSSNRGYAEAFF
CDR3nt: TGTGCCACCAGCAGTAACAGAGGGTACGCTGAAGCTTTCTTT

j_gene: TRBJ2-1
abundance: -
d_gene: -
v_gene: TRBV19
CDR3aa: CASSIDLASSSYNEQFF
CDR3nt: TGTGCCAGTAGTATAGATCTAGCGAGTTCCTCCTACAATGAGCAGTTCTTC

j_gene: TRBJ2-7
abundance: -
d_gene: -
v_gene: TRBV5-1
CDR3aa: CASSLVSSSYEQYF
CDR3nt: TGCGCCAGCAGCTTGGTTTCCAGCTCCTACGAGCAGTACTTC

j_gene: TRBJ1-3
abundance: few
d_gene: -
v_gene: TRBV4-1
CDR3aa: CASSPRSGNTIYF
CDR3nt: TGCGCCAGCAGCCCTCGTTCTGGAAACACCATATATTTT

j_gene: TRBJ2-2
abundance: -
d_gene: TRBD2
v_gene: TRBV13
CDR3aa: CASSLGSTGLAGTGELFF
CDR3nt: TGTGCCAGCAGCTTAGGGAGCACCGGACTAGCAGGGACCGGGGAGCTGTTTTTT

j_gene: TRBJ2-2
abundance: -
d_gene: -
v_gene: TRBV25-1
CDR3aa: CASSGGSGYTLTGELFF
CDR3nt: TGTGCCAGCAGTGGGGGTAGCGGCTACACCCTCACCGGGGAGCTGTTTTTT

j_gene: TRBJ2-5
abundance: -
d_gene: TRBD1
v_gene: TRBV9
CDR3aa: CASSEGQLWEETQYF
CDR3nt: TGTGCCAGCAGCGAGGGACAGCTCTGGGAGGAGACCCAGTACTTC

j_gene: TRBJ2-3
abundance: -
d_gene: -
v_gene: TRBV5-1
CDR3aa: CASSPSGTDTQYF
CDR3nt: TGCGCCAGCAGCCCCTCCGGCACAGATACGCAGTATTTT

j_gene: TRBJ1-1
abundance: -
d_gene: TRBD1
v_gene: TRBV27
CDR3aa: CASRTRNRGTEAFF
CDR3nt: TGTGCCAGCAGGACCCGAAACAGGGGCACTGAAGCTTTCTTT

j_gene: TRBJ2-1
abundance: -
d_gene: TRBD2
v_gene: TRBV6-5
CDR3aa: CASTTAGGRNEQFF
CDR3nt: TGTGCCAGCACCACAGCGGGAGGGAGGAATGAGCAGTTCTTC

j_gene: TRBJ2-7
abundance: -
d_gene: TRBD2
v_gene: TRBV6-1
CDR3aa: CASSGLRLAVSYEQYF
CDR3nt: TGTGCCAGCAGTGGTCTTAGACTAGCGGTCTCCTACGAGCAGTACTTC

j_gene: TRBJ1-3
abundance: -
d_gene: TRBD1
v_gene: TRBV28
CDR3aa: CASSLSVGGGGNTIYF
CDR3nt: TGTGCCAGCAGTTTATCAGTAGGGGGCGGTGGAAACACCATATATTTT

j_gene: TRBJ2-3
abundance: few
d_gene: TRBD1
v_gene: TRBV7-2
CDR3aa: CASSSGTATSTDTQYF
CDR3nt: TGTGCCAGCAGCTCCGGGACAGCCACTAGCACAGATACGCAGTATTTT

j_gene: TRBJ2-1
abundance: -
d_gene: -
v_gene: TRBV6-1
CDR3aa: CASSEALRQGPYNEQFF
CDR3nt: TGTGCCAGCAGTGAAGCGCTTCGCCAGGGCCCCTACAATGAGCAGTTCTTC

j_gene: TRBJ1-2
abundance: -
d_gene: -
v_gene: TRBV9
CDR3aa: CASMANYGYTF
CDR3nt: TGTGCCAGCATGGCCAACTATGGCTACACCTTC

j_gene: TRBJ2-3
abundance: -
d_gene: TRBD2
v_gene: TRBV28
CDR3aa: CASSYGLAGGPPDTQYF
CDR3nt: TGTGCCAGCAGTTATGGACTAGCGGGAGGGCCCCCAGATACGCAGTATTTT

j_gene: TRBJ2-3
abundance: few
d_gene: TRBD2
v_gene: TRBV11-3
CDR3aa: CASSWTSGSSDTQYF
CDR3nt: TGTGCCAGCAGCTGGACTAGCGGGAGTTCAGATACGCAGTATTTT

j_gene: TRBJ2-2
abundance: once
d_gene: TRBD2
v_gene: TRBV28
CDR3aa: CASSLRKDSGGGSGELFF
CDR3nt: TGTGCCAGCAGTCTTCGTAAAGATAGCGGGGGAGGGTCCGGGGAGCTGTTTTTT

j_gene: TRBJ2-3
abundance: -
d_gene: TRBD1
v_gene: TRBV30
CDR3aa: CAWRRQGATDTQYF
CDR3nt: TGTGCCTGGAGGAGGCAGGGGGCCACAGATACGCAGTATTTT

j_gene: TRBJ2-6
abundance: -
d_gene: -
v_gene: TRBV7-9
CDR3aa: CASSKRGGTGANVLTF
CDR3nt: TGTGCCAGCAGCAAGAGGGGGGGGACTGGGGCCAACGTCCTGACTTTC

j_gene: TRBJ2-1
abundance: -
d_gene: TRBD2
v_gene: TRBV29-1
CDR3aa: CSVGTGTSGTLRQFF
CDR3nt: TGCAGCGTCGGGACCGGGACTAGCGGGACCCTCAGGCAGTTCTTC

j_gene: TRBJ1-2
abundance: -
d_gene: -
v_gene: TRBV28
CDR3aa: CASSPQGQGYGYTF
CDR3nt: TGTGCCAGCAGTCCCCAGGGGCAGGGGTATGGCTACACCTTC

j_gene: TRBJ1-5
abundance: -
d_gene: -
v_gene: TRBV4-1
CDR3aa: CASSQGTGNNQPQHF
CDR3nt: TGCGCCAGCAGCCAAGGTACAGGGAACAATCAGCCCCAGCATTTT

j_gene: TRBJ2-7
abundance: -
d_gene: -
v_gene: TRBV21-1
CDR3aa: CASSTQRAEQYF
CDR3nt: TGTGCCAGCAGCACACAGAGGGCCGAGCAGTACTTC

j_gene: TRBJ2-3
abundance: once
d_gene: TRBD2
v_gene: TRBV5-1
CDR3aa: CASSFGTSAVDTQYF
CDR3nt: TGCGCCAGCAGCTTCGGGACTAGTGCTGTAGATACGCAGTATTTT

j_gene: TRBJ1-1
abundance: -
d_gene: -
v_gene: TRBV18
CDR3aa: CASSPTAGDTEAFF
CDR3nt: TGTGCCAGCTCACCGACGGCAGGGGACACTGAAGCTTTCTTT

j_gene: TRBJ2-1
abundance: -
d_gene: -
v_gene: TRBV9
CDR3aa: CASSVGPPSDNEQFF
CDR3nt: TGTGCCAGCAGCGTAGGGCCGCCTTCTGACAATGAGCAGTTCTTC

j_gene: TRBJ2-7
abundance: -
d_gene: -
v_gene: TRBV7-9
CDR3aa: CSSSLTSSVYEQYF
CDR3nt: TGTTCCAGCAGCTTAACTAGCAGCGTCTACGAGCAGTACTTC

j_gene: TRBJ1-1
abundance: -
d_gene: -
v_gene: TRBV2
CDR3aa: CASLDRGSEAFF
CDR3nt: TGTGCCAGCCTGGACAGAGGGTCTGAAGCTTTCTTT

j_gene: TRBJ2-1
abundance: -
d_gene: -
v_gene: TRBV12-5
CDR3aa: CASGLATGTQFIEQFF
CDR3nt: TGTGCTAGTGGTTTGGCCACCGGGACTCAATTTATTGAGCAGTTCTTC

j_gene: TRBJ2-3
abundance: -
d_gene: -
v_gene: TRBV27
CDR3aa: CASSFYATDTQYF
CDR3nt: TGTGCCAGCAGTTTTTATGCGACAGATACGCAGTATTTT

j_gene: TRBJ2-1
abundance: -
d_gene: -
v_gene: TRBV5-1
CDR3aa: CASSLGAALYNEQFF
CDR3nt: TGCGCCAGCAGCTTGGGAGCGGCTTTATACAATGAGCAGTTCTTC

j_gene: TRBJ2-1
abundance: -
d_gene: TRBD2
v_gene: TRBV10-2
CDR3aa: CASSESPRTSGKNNEQFF
CDR3nt: TGCGCCAGCAGTGAGTCACCCCGGACTAGCGGAAAGAACAATGAGCAGTTCTTC

j_gene: TRBJ2-3
abundance: -
d_gene: TRBD2
v_gene: TRBV10-3
CDR3aa: CAISAIPGLASTDTQYF
CDR3nt: TGTGCCATCAGTGCTATCCCGGGACTAGCCAGCACAGATACGCAGTATTTT

j_gene: TRBJ2-5
abundance: -
d_gene: TRBD1
v_gene: TRBV25-1
CDR3aa: CASSESGTGVQTQYF
CDR3nt: TGTGCCAGCAGTGAATCGGGAACAGGGGTCCAGACCCAGTACTTC

j_gene: TRBJ2-3
abundance: -
d_gene: TRBD1
v_gene: TRBV27
CDR3aa: CASSARQGMTDTQYF
CDR3nt: TGTGCCAGCAGTGCAAGACAGGGTATGACAGATACGCAGTATTTT

j_gene: TRBJ2-3
abundance: -
d_gene: TRBD2
v_gene: TRBV7-3
CDR3aa: CASSLAGAGGADTQYF
CDR3nt: TGTGCCAGCAGCTTAGCCGGGGCGGGAGGCGCAGATACGCAGTATTTT